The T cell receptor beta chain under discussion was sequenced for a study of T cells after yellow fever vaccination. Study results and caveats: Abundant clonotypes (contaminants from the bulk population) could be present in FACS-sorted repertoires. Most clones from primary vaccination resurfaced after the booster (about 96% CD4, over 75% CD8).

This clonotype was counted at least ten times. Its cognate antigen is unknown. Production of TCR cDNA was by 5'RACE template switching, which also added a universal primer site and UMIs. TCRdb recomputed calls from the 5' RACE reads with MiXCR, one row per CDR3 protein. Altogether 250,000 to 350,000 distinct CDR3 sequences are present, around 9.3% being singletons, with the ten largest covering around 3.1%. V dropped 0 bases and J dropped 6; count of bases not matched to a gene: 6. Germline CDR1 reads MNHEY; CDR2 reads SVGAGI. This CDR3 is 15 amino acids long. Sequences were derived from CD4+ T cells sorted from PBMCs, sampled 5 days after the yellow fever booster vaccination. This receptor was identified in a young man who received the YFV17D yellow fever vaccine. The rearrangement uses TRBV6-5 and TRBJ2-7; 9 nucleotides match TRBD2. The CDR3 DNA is TGTGCCAGCAGTTACTCCCCCGGGACTAGCTCCGAGCAGTACTTC. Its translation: CASSYSPGTSSEQYF.